The clone carrying this T cell receptor beta chain was observed a handful of times. This entry comes from a study of blood T cell repertoires in COVID-19. Per the authors' pipeline: Reference gene primer amplification yielded estimated nucleated cell counts. Method: immunoSEQ multiplex PCR; TCRdb's copy keeps in-frame clones and lacks some. The DNA gave D and trimming, while V, J and clone size come from that table. The sample carries a few hundred thousand clones, roughly 88% recorded once. The study recruited people aged 18 to 89 years across 24 US areas. Cohorts were based on clinical histories the participants reported. The CDR3 contains 13 residues. V was pared by 8 bases and J by 5 bases, with 12 bases between.

The J gene is TRBJ1-4, the V gene TRBV12-3 or TRBV12-4; D might be TRBD1 (6 bases). The sequencing sample was made of PBMCs or T cells enriched from blood (not recorded which). The TCR originated in a man aged 18-30 years who had recovered from COVID-19. The CDR3 loop reads CASGTSVNEKLFF. The DNA for the CDR3 is TGTGCCAGCGGGACATCTGTAAATGAAAAACTGTTTTTT.